The next 30 T cell receptor beta chains were all read from a single sample in a study of blood T cell repertoires in COVID-19 (dated by TCRdb to 2018 to 2021). Libraries were made using the immunoSEQ multiplex PCR assay. TCRdb mirrors the immuneACCESS table, restricted to in-frame sequences. Some clones are absent from its copies; in checked studies, under half trace to an unresolved V gene, and the reason for the others is unknown. Across this sample there are 200,000 to 300,000 clones, with 86% seen only once. In total, the top ten clones hold about 1.7% of the sample. Sequenced input: PBMCs or T cells enriched from blood (not recorded which). Receptors originate from a man aged 35 to 55 who had recovered from COVID-19.

The chain recombines TRBV18 with TRBJ1-5; 8 nucleotides match TRBD1. This CDR3 is built from 13 residues. Germline V gene lookup returns CDR1 KGHSH and CDR2 LQKENI. With 5 bases clipped from V and 7 bases from J, the junction kept 4 bases outside the gene matches. In nucleotides, the CDR3 is TGTGCCAGCTCAGACAGGGGAGACCAGCCCCAGCATTTT. As protein: CASSDRGDQPQHF.

In DNA, the CDR3 is TGCGCCAGCAGAAAGCAGGAGGGGACTGGGTATGGCTACACCTTC. It codes for CASRKQEGTGYGYTF. The genes are TRBV4-3 and TRBJ1-2; D is possibly TRBD1 (5 bases). The CDR3 is made up of 15 amino acids. V lost 6 bases to trimming and J lost 5 bases, with 19 bases between them. Germline CDR1 and CDR2: LGHNA and YSLEER.

This rearrangement joins TRBV18 to TRBJ1-3; perhaps TRBD1 as D (5 bases). This CDR3 comprises 16 residues. Germline CDR1 and CDR2: KGHSH and LQKENI. The ends were cut back, 6 bases at V and 0 bases at J, with 15 bases in the middle. The DNA for the CDR3 is TGTGCCAGCTCGGTCGGGGGTTGGAGCTCTGGAAACACCATATATTTT. Protein: CASSVGGWSSGNTIYF.

The rearrangement joins TRBV7-9 to TRBJ2-3, with D perhaps matching TRBD1 (6 bases). The CDR3 totals 14 residues. The V gene's germline CDR1 is SEHNR and CDR2 FQNEAQ (reference sequence). V lost 4 bases and J 5 bases, leaving 13 bases between the germline ends. The CDR3 nucleotides read TGTGCCAGCAGCTCCGGGACACCACGAGATACGCAGTATTTT. It is translated as CASSSGTPRDTQYF. The variable domain in full, with the rest retrieved from reference TRBV7-9 and TRBJ2-3, is DTGVSQNPRHKITKRGQNVTFRCDPISEHNRLYWYRQTLGQGPEFLTYFQNEAQLEKSRLLSDRFSAERPKGSFSTLEIQRTEQGDSAMYLCASSSGTPRDTQYFGPGTRLTVL.

As for this clone: At one end, the junction sequence differs from germline, possibly due to a read error. Other DNA sequences in this specimen translate into the identical CDR3. J is TRBJ1-3 and V is TRBV18, with 9 bases that match TRBD1. The CDR3 sequence is 15 residues long. Per the germline V gene, CDR1 is KGHSH and CDR2 is LQKENI. This CDR3 reads CASSPQGASGNTIYF. The CDR3 nucleotides are TGTGCCAGCTCTCCACAGGGGGCTTCTGGAAACACCATATATTTT.

V gene TRBV7-9 combines with J gene TRBJ2-4; a weak D match, TRBD1 (6 bases). This CDR3 has 17 residues. Germline CDR1 and CDR2: SEHNR and FQNEAQ (reference sequence). V lost 5 bases and J 0 bases, leaving 17 bases between the germline ends. In DNA form, the CDR3 reads TGTGCCAGCAGCCGATGGACAGACTCCTTAGCCAAAAACATTCAGTACTTC. Its protein product is CASSRWTDSLAKNIQYF.

V and J are TRBV5-6 and TRBJ2-7; a weak D match, TRBD1 (6 bases). Trimming cost V 2 bases and J 1 base, with 16 bases left between them. CDR1 and CDR2 from the germline V gene are SGHDT and YYEEEE. This CDR3 region has 16 residues. DNA for the CDR3: TGTGCCAGCAGCTTCGGGGTAGCAGGGGTATCCTACGAGCAGTACTTC. Residues: CASSFGVAGVSYEQYF.

This chain links TRBV5-5 with TRBJ2-1; D call uncertain. CDR3 length equals 14 residues. V was trimmed by 6 bases and J by 3 bases, leaving 13 bases between them. CDR1 and CDR2 from the germline V gene are SGHKS and YYEKEE (reference sequence). CDR3: CASNYIGIYNEQFF. Written as DNA, the CDR3 is TGTGCCAGCAACTATATAGGCATCTACAATGAGCAGTTCTTC. The variable domain in full, completed from reference TRBV5-5 and TRBJ2-1, reads DAGVTQSPTHLIKTRGQQVTLRCSPISGHKSVSWYQQVLGQGPQFIFQYYEKEERGRGNFPDRFSARQFPNYSSELNVNALLLGDSALYLCASNYIGIYNEQFFGPGTRLTVL.

The rearrangement links TRBV18 to TRBJ2-7; 7 bases fit TRBD2. The CDR3 consists of 11 residues. Trimming removed 7 bases from V and 6 bases from J; junction bases left unmatched: 3. Germline V gives CDR1 KGHSH, CDR2 LQKENI. CDR3 in DNA: TGTGCCAGCTTCGGGACTACCGAGCAGTACTTC. It translates to CASFGTTEQYF.

The V call is TRBV10-3, the J call TRBJ2-3, with 7 bases identical to TRBD2. Germline V CDR1 and CDR2: ENHRY, SYGVKD. The V segment lost 3 bases and the J segment 5 bases; nucleotides outside the gene matches: 14. CDR3 length equals 17 residues. CDR3 bases: TGTGCCATCAGTGATCACTTGCCCAGCGGGGTTTTAGATACGCAGTATTTT. Translating it yields CAISDHLPSGVLDTQYF.

V usage is TRBV5-6 and J usage is TRBJ2-5, with 8 bases matching TRBD2. Looked up from germline, CDR1 is SGHDT and CDR2 is YYEEEE. The CDR3 length is 15 residues. V shed 4 bases, J shed 5 bases, and the junction held 10 bases outside the gene matches. The CDR3 DNA reads TGTGCCAGCAGCCCGGATAGCGGGGTCGCGGAGACCCAGTACTTC. Translated, it gives CASSPDSGVAETQYF.

The chain has TRBV2 and TRBJ2-1; 9 bases map to TRBD2. V was pared by 5 bases and J by 6 bases, with 5 bases of the junction left unmatched. Germline V gene lookup returns CDR1 SNHLY and CDR2 FYNNEI. This CDR3 comprises 14 residues. The CDR3 DNA sequence: TGTGCCAGCAGTCAGACTAGCGGTGGCAATGAGCAGTTCTTC. This codes for CASSQTSGGNEQFF.

The rearrangement joins TRBV30 to TRBJ1-5; 7 bases align to TRBD1. This CDR3 is built from 13 residues. Trimming took 5 bases from V and 5 from J; bases not matched to a gene: 6. The germline V gene encodes CDR1 GTSNPN and CDR2 SVGIG (reference sequence). CDR3 coding DNA: TGTGCCTGGTCAGCCCAGGGGGATCAGCCCCAGCATTTT. Translation: CAWSAQGDQPQHF.

The V call is TRBV19, the J call TRBJ1-1, with D unclear. CDR1 and CDR2 from the germline V gene are LNHDA and SQIVND (reference sequence). This CDR3 spans 14 amino acids. V gave up 3 bases and J gave up 4 bases, with 12 bases separating them. For the CDR3, the DNA is TGTGCCAGTAGTATGTCCGGTTCGGGCACTGAAGCTTTCTTT. This sequence encodes CASSMSGSGTEAFF.

J is TRBJ2-7 and V is TRBV19, with a tentative D call TRBD1 (5 bases). CDR3 size: 13 residues. CDR1 and CDR2 from the germline V gene are LNHDA and SQIVND (reference sequence). Trimming shortened V by 8 bases and J by 0 bases, and 11 bases separated the two germline ends. In DNA, the CDR3 is TGTGCCAGTTCGCGCGACAGCTCCTACGAGCAGTACTTC. Its translation is CASSRDSSYEQYF.

With regard to this clone: Relative to the germline gene, one junction end is altered; a read error may explain this. For the CDR3, the DNA is TGCGCCAGCAGCCAAGGGGCAGACCTCAGGAGGATATTC. Protein sequence: CASSQGADLRRIF. V and J are TRBV4-1 and TRBJ1-2; D ambiguous. The CDR3 length is 13 residues. Per germline, CDR1 MGHRA and CDR2 YSYEKL.

This chain uses TRBV11-2 with TRBJ2-7; D might be TRBD2 (5 bases). Per the germline V gene, CDR1 is SGHAT and CDR2 is FQNNGV. V was pared by 1 base and J by 3 bases, with 7 bases between. This CDR3 comprises 13 residues. CDR3 sequence reads: CASSLGGLYEQYF. The CDR3 DNA reads TGTGCCAGCAGCTTAGGCGGGCTCTACGAGCAGTACTTC. Full variable domain (rest looked up from reference TRBV11-2 and TRBJ2-7): EAGVAQSPRYKIIEKRQSVAFWCNPISGHATLYWYQQILGQGPKLLIQFQNNGVVDDSQLPKDRFSAERLKGVDSTLKIQPAKLEDSAVYLCASSLGGLYEQYFGPGTRLTVT.

V is TRBV5-6 and J is TRBJ2-7, with D tentatively TRBD1 (5 bases). V lost 6 bases, J lost 2 bases, and 15 bases lay in between. There are 14 residues in the CDR3. Germline V CDR1 and CDR2: SGHDT, YYEEEE. CDR3 nucleotide sequence: TGTGCCAGCACCCTGGAAGGGGTCACCTACGAGCAGTACTTC. Its protein is CASTLEGVTYEQYF.

The chain has TRBV6-5 and TRBJ1-5, with TRBD1 matching over 11 bases. The CDR3 is made up of 14 amino acids. J was trimmed by 6 bases and V by 7 bases; bases with no gene match: 5. Germline V lookup: CDR1 MNHEY, CDR2 SVGAGI. CDR3 in DNA: TGTGCCAGCAAAAGCGGGACAGGGGGTCAGCCCCAGCATTTT. It is translated as CASKSGTGGQPQHF.

This clone is a singleton in its sample. This chain connects TRBV28 to TRBJ2-7, with TRBD2 as a possible D gene (5 bases). Germline V gene data show CDR1 as MDHEN and CDR2 as SYDVKM. This CDR3 has 14 residues. With 2 bases removed from V and 3 bases from J, the gap between germline ends came to 11 bases. As DNA, the CDR3 is TGTGCCAGCAGTTTAACCGCTAGCTTCTACGAGCAGTACTTC. Amino acids: CASSLTASFYEQYF.

This sequence joins TRBV5-6 and TRBJ2-3; 14 nucleotides line up with TRBD2. The CDR3 totals 16 residues. Germline lookup yields CDR1 SGHDT and CDR2 YYEEEE. Trimming at V came to 4 bases and at J to 4 bases, leaving 5 bases not matched to a gene. The CDR3 DNA is TGTGCCAGCAGCCGCGAGACTAGCGGGAGGGCAGATACGCAGTATTTT. This encodes CASSRETSGRADTQYF.

The J gene is TRBJ2-7, the V gene TRBV3-1 (or the pseudogene TRBV3-2); D possibly corresponds to TRBD2 (6 bases). The germline gives CDR1 LGHDT, CDR2 YNNKEL (reference sequence). The CDR3 sequence is 13 residues long. V was cut by 5 bases and J by 0 bases, with 8 bases left in between. In DNA form, the CDR3 reads TGTGCCAGCAGCTTGGGACTCTCCTACGAGCAGTACTTC. Translated: CASSLGLSYEQYF.

The V call is TRBV20-1, the J call TRBJ2-7, with TRBD1 as a possible D gene (5 bases). The CDR3 spans 15 residues. The V gene lost 3 bases and the J gene lost 0 bases, with 15 bases spanning the gap. Per germline, CDR1 DFQATT and CDR2 SNEGSKA (reference sequence). The CDR3, as DNA: TGCAGTGCTAGTTTGGTAGGGGATAGCTCCTACGAGCAGTACTTC. This encodes CSASLVGDSSYEQYF.

CDR3 protein: CASSSVTSARPYEQYF. The CDR3 DNA follows: TGTGCCAGCAGTTCGGTAACTAGCGCCCGACCCTACGAGCAGTACTTC. The rearrangement uses TRBV27 and TRBJ2-7, with 7 bases identical to TRBD2. The CDR3 extends over 16 amino acids. Unmatched junction bases numbered 11, after V lost 4 bases and J lost 2 bases. Germline CDR1 MNHEY, CDR2 SMNVEV (reference sequence).

This clone occurred once. V and J are TRBV5-1 and TRBJ2-2, with 9 positions matching TRBD2. Germline values: CDR1 SGHRS, CDR2 YFSETQ. The CDR3 contains 15 residues. V dropped 0 bases and J dropped 3; count of bases not matched to a gene: 0. The CDR3 DNA reads as TGCGCCAGCAGCTTGGAGCGGGGGGACACCGGGGAGCTGTTTTTT. It encodes CASSLERGDTGELFF.

The chain has TRBV5-1 and TRBJ2-1, with a weak D call TRBD2 (7 bases). Trimming took off 7 bases at V and 0 bases at J, with 11 bases between the two ends. CDR3 length: 14 amino acids. Germline V CDR1 and CDR2: SGHRS, YFSETQ. CDR3 DNA: TGCGCCAGCGGGGAGGGGGGCTCCTACAATGAGCAGTTCTTC. Its protein is CASGEGGSYNEQFF.

This clone has a handful of counts. The rearrangement links TRBV3-1 (or the pseudogene TRBV3-2) to TRBJ2-2; D is unclear. Germline V gene data show CDR1 as LGHDT and CDR2 as YNNKEL (reference sequence). This CDR3 spans 14 amino acids. The ends were cut back, 0 bases at V and 4 bases at J, with 6 bases in the middle. The CDR3 here is CASSQELSTGELFF. The CDR3 nucleotides read TGTGCCAGCAGCCAAGAATTATCCACCGGGGAGCTGTTTTTT.

The chain combines TRBV27 with TRBJ2-7; possibly TRBD2 for D (7 bases). V lost 4 bases to trimming and J lost 6 bases, with 19 bases between them. The germline gives CDR1 MNHEY, CDR2 SMNVEV (reference sequence). The CDR3 is 15 residues long. In DNA, the CDR3 is TGTGCCAGCAGTTGGGGGGGAGGACAGAGGAGCGAGCAGTACTTC. Encoded protein: CASSWGGGQRSEQYF.

The chain employs TRBV27 and TRBJ2-2; D remains unclear. This CDR3 has 12 residues. The ends were cut back, 6 bases at V and 3 bases at J, with 5 bases in the middle. Germline lookup yields CDR1 MNHEY and CDR2 SMNVEV (reference sequence). CDR3 residues: CASRADTGELFF. CDR3 coding DNA: TGTGCCAGCAGGGCGGACACCGGGGAGCTGTTTTTT.

The genes are TRBV12-3 or TRBV12-4 and TRBJ1-3; D not resolved. Trimming left V 3 bases short and J 10 bases short, with 4 bases between. There are 10 residues in the CDR3. The DNA of the CDR3 is TGTGCCAGCAGTTTGTATACCATATATTTT. Protein product: CASSLYTIYF.